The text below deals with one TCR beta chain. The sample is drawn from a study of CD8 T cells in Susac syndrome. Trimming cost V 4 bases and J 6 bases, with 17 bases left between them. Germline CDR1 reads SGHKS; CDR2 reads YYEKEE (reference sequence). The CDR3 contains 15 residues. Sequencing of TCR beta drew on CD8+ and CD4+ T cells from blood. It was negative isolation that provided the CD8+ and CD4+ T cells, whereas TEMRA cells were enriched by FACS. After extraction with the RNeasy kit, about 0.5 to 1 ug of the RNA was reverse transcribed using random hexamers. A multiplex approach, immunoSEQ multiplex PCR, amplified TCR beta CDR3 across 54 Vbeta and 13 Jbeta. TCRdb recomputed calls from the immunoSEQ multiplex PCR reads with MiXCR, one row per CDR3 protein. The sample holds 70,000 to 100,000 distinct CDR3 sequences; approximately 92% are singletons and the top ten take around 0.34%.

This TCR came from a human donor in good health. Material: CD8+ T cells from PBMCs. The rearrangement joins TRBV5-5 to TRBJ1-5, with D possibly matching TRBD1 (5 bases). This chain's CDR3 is CASSQGPFLGQPQHF. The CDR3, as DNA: TGTGCCAGCAGCCAGGGCCCTTTCTTAGGTCAGCCCCAGCATTTT.